These 25 T cell receptor beta chains were all obtained from the same sample, sequenced in a study of T cell responses to AZD1222 COVID-19 vaccine. Generated by immunoSEQ multiplex PCR, the TCRdb table keeps only in-frame clones and is missing some. Of 90,000 to 130,000 clones listed, over 85% are singletons. Source: peripheral blood, taken on day 0 of MenACWY control vaccination. The receptors originated from an adult in good health.

The chain employs TRBV28 and TRBJ2-7, with TRBD1 matching 9 bases. V dropped 7 bases and J dropped 6; count of bases not matched to a gene: 13. This CDR3 is 15 amino acids long. Germline loops: CDR1 MDHEN, CDR2 SYDVKM. The CDR3 nucleotides read TGTGCCAGCACCTTGCGGGACAGGGACGTTGGCGAGCAGTACTTC. Encoded protein: CASTLRDRDVGEQYF.

This clone has only one observation. The chain joins TRBV5-6 to TRBJ1-6, with TRBD1 as a possible D gene (5 bases). The CDR3 consists of 12 residues. The V and J ends lost 0 bases and 15 bases respectively, with 10 bases between them. CDR1 and CDR2 from the germline V gene are SGHDT and YYEEEE. This chain's CDR3 is CASSLGEGDLHF. The CDR3, as DNA: TGTGCCAGCAGCTTGGGGGAAGGGGACCTCCACTTT.

The CDR3 region is CAISEPSGGANNEQFF. DNA of the CDR3: TGTGCCATCAGTGAGCCTAGCGGGGGGGCTAACAATGAGCAGTTCTTC. The gene calls are TRBV10-3 and TRBJ2-1; the match to TRBD2 covers 12 bases. Germline lookup yields CDR1 ENHRY and CDR2 SYGVKD. The CDR3 is 16 amino acids. Trimming removed 2 bases from V and 5 bases from J; junction bases left unmatched: 4.

V and J are TRBV3-1 (or the pseudogene TRBV3-2) and TRBJ2-7; 10 bases map to TRBD1. Trimming cost V 3 bases and J 6 bases; bases outside gene matches: 8. The CDR3 covers 15 residues. Germline-derived CDR1 and CDR2 are LGHDT and YNNKEL (reference sequence). CDR3 protein: CASSHSGTGAIEQYF. The CDR3, as DNA: TGTGCCAGCAGCCACTCCGGGACAGGGGCAATCGAGCAGTACTTC.

The CDR3 nucleotides are TGTGCCAGCAGTTACCCCCAGAGAGGTACTGAAGCTTTCTTT. Its protein product is CASSYPQRGTEAFF. This chain uses TRBV28 with TRBJ1-1, with no clear D. Trimming stripped 4 bases from V and 5 bases from J, with 14 bases between. Germline loops: CDR1 MDHEN, CDR2 SYDVKM. CDR3 length: 14 residues.

This chain joins TRBV24-1 and TRBJ1-1; 7 nucleotides agree with TRBD1. The CDR3 runs 18 residues. After removal of 5 bases from V and 3 bases from J, the junction contained 17 bases not matched to a gene. Germline V gene lookup returns CDR1 KGHDR and CDR2 SFDVKD. CDR3 in amino acids: CATSVPRRGGRGDTEAFF. The CDR3 DNA reads as TGTGCCACCAGTGTCCCCCGACGGGGGGGCAGGGGGGACACTGAAGCTTTCTTT.

This chain joins TRBV4-1 and TRBJ1-5; tentative D call: TRBD1 (6 bases). Trimming removed 1 base at V and 2 bases at J, with 24 bases between. The germline CDR1 and CDR2 sequences are MGHRA and YSYEKL. CDR3 size: 20 residues. CDR3 residues: CASSQALRDTNLLGNQPQHF. CDR3 bases: TGCGCCAGCAGCCAAGCTTTAAGGGACACGAATCTCTTAGGCAATCAGCCCCAGCATTTT.

This chain connects TRBV5-1 to TRBJ2-3; no definite D call. V lost 6 bases to trimming and J lost 2 bases, with 13 bases between them. Germline V gives CDR1 SGHRS, CDR2 YFSETQ. The CDR3 covers 14 residues. CDR3 nucleotide sequence: TGCGCCAGCACAGACCCAAGGGCCACAGATACGCAGTATTTT. Its protein product is CASTDPRATDTQYF.

The chain has TRBV10-3 and TRBJ1-4; 9 positions match TRBD1. The CDR3 totals 17 residues. After removal of 3 bases from V and 0 bases from J, the junction contained 5 bases not matched to a gene. Per germline, CDR1 ENHRY and CDR2 SYGVKD. CDR3 in DNA: TGTGCCATCAGTGAAGGGACAGGGCTTGCAACTAATGAAAAACTGTTTTTT. Its translation: CAISEGTGLATNEKLFF.

This rearrangement joins TRBV2 to TRBJ1-1; TRBD1 matches at 7 bases. Unmatched junction bases numbered 7, after V lost 5 bases and J lost 4 bases. The CDR3 is 14 amino acids. Germline CDR1 is SNHLY and CDR2 is FYNNEI. Here the CDR3 DNA reads TGTGCCAGCAGTATACAGGGGTGGGGCACTGAAGCTTTCTTT. Residues: CASSIQGWGTEAFF.

The chain joins TRBV27 to TRBJ2-3; 8 bases match TRBD2. Unmatched junction bases numbered 6, after V lost 6 bases and J lost 4 bases. In germline, CDR1 is MNHEY, CDR2 SMNVEV (reference sequence). This CDR3 has 14 amino acids. CDR3 loop: CASRTGGNPDTQYF. CDR3 in DNA: TGTGCCAGCAGGACGGGGGGGAACCCAGATACGCAGTATTTT.

The rearrangement links TRBV24-1 to TRBJ1-2; D gene unclear. The CDR3 spans 12 residues. From germline, CDR1 is KGHDR and CDR2 SFDVKD. V lost 0 bases, J lost 7 bases, and 5 bases lay in between. The CDR3 loop reads CATSDLRVGYTF. In nucleotides, the CDR3 is TGTGCCACCAGTGATTTGAGGGTTGGCTACACCTTC.

This clone was detected only a few times. CDR3 in amino acids: CASSLGRQGRYTEAFF. The CDR3 DNA reads TGTGCCAGCAGCTTAGGCCGACAGGGGAGGTACACTGAAGCTTTCTTT. This chain links TRBV7-9 with TRBJ1-1, with 8 positions matching TRBD1. The V gene end was trimmed by 1 base and the J gene end by 3 bases; junction bases not matched to a gene: 7. Germline V gives CDR1 SEHNR, CDR2 FQNEAQ (reference sequence). The CDR3 contains 16 residues.

The rearrangement joins TRBV27 to TRBJ2-7; no definite D call. This CDR3 region has 11 residues. Germline V lookup: CDR1 MNHEY, CDR2 SMNVEV (reference sequence). V was clipped by 4 bases and J by 3 bases, with 4 bases between them. The CDR3 reads CASSSLYEQYF. CDR3 coding DNA: TGTGCCAGCAGTTCCCTCTACGAGCAGTACTTC.

This clone was found a few times. The chain links TRBV2 to TRBJ2-7; D is tentatively TRBD1 or TRBD2 (5 bases each). Germline lookup yields CDR1 SNHLY and CDR2 FYNNEI. The V and J ends lost 4 bases and 3 bases respectively, with 13 bases between them. The CDR3 loop spans 14 amino acids. The CDR3 sequence: CASSVGTVNYEQYF. The CDR3 coding sequence is TGTGCCAGCAGTGTAGGGACGGTAAACTACGAGCAGTACTTC.

The gene calls are TRBV6-6 and TRBJ1-2; D is unclear. Germline V gene sequence: CDR1 MNHNY, CDR2 SVGAGI (reference sequence). This CDR3 comprises 14 residues. V was pared by 6 bases and J by 0 bases, with 11 bases between. CDR3 region: CASRIGITNYGYTF. CDR3 in DNA: TGTGCCAGCAGGATCGGAATCACTAACTATGGCTACACCTTC.

Points on this clone: Other DNA sequences from this sample encode an identical CDR3 as well. The chain is built from TRBV5-4 and TRBJ2-7; tentatively, D is TRBD1 (6 bases). Trimming removed 4 bases from V and 1 base from J, with 12 bases in between. CDR3 length: 14 residues. CDR1 and CDR2 (germline): SGHNT, YYREEE (reference sequence). The CDR3 nucleotides are TGTGCCAGCAGCCTACAGGGCTCATCCTACGAGCAGTACTTC. Its protein product is CASSLQGSSYEQYF.

The sample holds one count of this clone. The chain couples TRBV28 to TRBJ1-5, with D perhaps matching TRBD1 (5 bases). Germline assignment: CDR1 MDHEN and CDR2 SYDVKM. The CDR3 is made up of 17 amino acids. V was clipped by 6 bases and J by 6 bases, with 24 bases between them. The CDR3 region has the DNA TGTGCCAGCAGCCAGGTCGGGGGGGGGATGTACGGTCAGCCCCAGCATTTT. Encoded protein: CASSQVGGGMYGQPQHF.

The chain combines TRBV6-5 with TRBJ2-3, with 10 bases that match TRBD2. Germline CDR1 reads MNHEY; CDR2 reads SVGAGI. This CDR3 is built from 14 residues. Trimming at V came to 8 bases and at J to 3 bases, leaving 5 bases not matched to a gene. CDR3 DNA sequence: TGTGCCAGCCTCAGCGGGGGGGCAACAGATACGCAGTATTTT. Its translation: CASLSGGATDTQYF.

This clone came up a few times. This chain connects TRBV29-1 to TRBJ2-7; D not certain. With 6 bases removed from V and 3 bases from J, the gap between germline ends came to 9 bases. CDR3 length: 11 residues. Germline V gene data show CDR1 as SQVTM and CDR2 as ANQGSEA. The CDR3 region has the DNA TGCAGCGTCCAAAGGGACTACGAGCAGTACTTC. Translating it yields CSVQRDYEQYF.

The CDR3 DNA follows: TGTGCCAGCAGCGCCGGGACAGGGCTCTCGGGGGATGGCTACACCTTC. Translation gives CASSAGTGLSGDGYTF. J is TRBJ1-2 and V is TRBV7-9; TRBD1 aligns across 9 bases. Germline CDR1 reads SEHNR; CDR2 reads FQNEAQ (reference sequence). CDR3 size: 16 residues. The V gene end was trimmed by 5 bases and the J gene end by 6 bases; junction bases not matched to a gene: 13.

This clone was found a few times. The J gene is TRBJ1-1, the V gene TRBV9, with unresolved D. CDR1 and CDR2 from the germline V gene are SGDLS and YYNGEE. The germline V and J ends were trimmed by 1 base and 3 bases, with 10 bases remaining between them. The CDR3 extends over 14 amino acids. CDR3 protein: CASSVTGQYTEAFF. CDR3 DNA: TGTGCCAGCAGCGTAACCGGCCAGTACACTGAAGCTTTCTTT.

V and J are TRBV12-1 and TRBJ1-2; the D call of TRBD1 is as the table states it, not checked on the DNA. TRBV12-1 represents a pseudogene. This CDR3 spans 14 amino acids. The CDR3 coding sequence is TGTGCCAGCACCAAAGGACAGGGGTGTGTCGGCTACACCTTC. Translated: CASTKGQGCVGYTF.

Here the CDR3 DNA reads TGCGCCAGCAGCCAAGATCTCCGACAGGGGGCCTCCTACGAGCAGTACTTC. This encodes CASSQDLRQGASYEQYF. The chain is built from TRBV4-3 and TRBJ2-7; 10 nucleotides agree with TRBD1. V lost 0 bases to trimming and J lost 0 bases; unmatched junction nucleotides: 5. The length of the CDR3 is 17 residues. Per the germline V gene, CDR1 is LGHNA and CDR2 is YSLEER.

CDR3 nucleotide sequence: TGTGCCAGTAGTGCCCACCCGGCGGGGATGGAAGAGACCCAGTACTTC. It is translated as CASSAHPAGMEETQYF. This chain links TRBV19 with TRBJ2-5; D might be TRBD2 (6 bases). Between the trimmed V and J ends, which lost 5 bases and 3 bases, there was a span of 19 bases. Germline V lookup: CDR1 LNHDA, CDR2 SQIVND (reference sequence). This CDR3 spans 16 amino acids. The variable domain in full, completed from reference TRBV19 and TRBJ2-5, reads DGGITQSPKYLFRKEGQNVTLSCEQNLNHDAMYWYRQDPGQGLRLIYYSQIVNDFQKGDIAEGYSVSREKKESFPLTVTSAQKNPTAFYLCASSAHPAGMEETQYFGPGTRLLVL.